These T cell receptor beta chains were read from a single sample in a study of T-cell reconstitution after alpha-beta-depleted transplantation in children. TCRdb fed the PCR reads into MiXCR, producing one record per CDR3 protein. The sample yields 490,000 or so distinct CDR3 sequences, around 12% seen once. The material was PBMCs from the stem cell graft donor, obtained from the stem cell graft. These receptors all stem from a human donor who donated a stem cell graft to a child with combined immunodeficiency. Each CDR3 is given with its conserved first and last residue.

v_call,j_call,cdr3_aa
TRBV7-9,TRBJ2-3,CASSRIAPNTDTQYF
TRBV6-1,TRBJ2-1,CASGEVSYNEQFF
TRBV5-8,TRBJ2-2,CASSLQSGGELFF
TRBV5-6,TRBJ2-3,CASSLVRQTDTQYF
TRBV11-1,TRBJ1-4,CASSMEGLNEKLFF
TRBV29-1,TRBJ2-3,CSVGTGTGTDTQYF
TRBV6-2/TRBV6-3,TRBJ1-1,CASCRTLNTEAFF
TRBV12-3/TRBV12-4,TRBJ2-1,CASSMYPPRVDEQFF
TRBV6-1,TRBJ2-7,CASSAGLAGVFHEQYF
TRBV18,TRBJ2-5,CASSPGLHETQYF
TRBV11-2,TRBJ2-7,CASEGSRTGILTYEQYF
TRBV29-1,TRBJ2-7,CSVQALGTYEQYF
TRBV20-1,TRBJ1-2,CSALGRGGYGYTF
TRBV12-3/TRBV12-4,TRBJ2-7,CASSPSGYLYEQYF
TRBV10-3,TRBJ2-7,CAISELDGYEQYF
TRBV10-3,TRBJ2-7,CAISGDGPYEQYF
TRBV20-1,TRBJ2-3,CSATQSTDTQYF
TRBV7-9,TRBJ1-1,CASSQGRITEAFF
TRBV7-9,TRBJ1-5,CASSPDGFQPQHF
TRBV6-1,TRBJ2-7,CASRLTRTGAYEQYF
TRBV9,TRBJ1-3,CASSPTGGISGNTIYF
TRBV9,TRBJ2-4,CASSASVGIQYF
TRBV20-1,TRBJ2-1,CSAPKGSRDNEQFF
TRBV7-9,TRBJ1-2,CASSLEVTLNYGYTF
TRBV7-9,TRBJ1-1,CATLTGTMNTEAFF
TRBV10-3,TRBJ2-7,CAISGVGVRQSGPYEQYF
TRBV11-2,TRBJ1-1,CASRDNSNTEAFF
TRBV5-6,TRBJ1-4,CASSLTGVATNEKLFF
TRBV9,TRBJ1-4,CASSVDKANEKLFF
TRBV6-1,TRBJ2-1,CASSQRGARNEQFF
TRBV18,TRBJ1-2,CASSPPVRGGYTF
TRBV29-1,TRBJ2-7,CSARTGGSYEQYF
TRBV4-2,TRBJ2-1,CASSQGDRGDNEQFF
TRBV10-3,TRBJ1-1,CAISESRTGPQNTEAFF
TRBV7-3,TRBJ2-4,CASSLTSVDIQYF
TRBV9,TRBJ2-5,CASSVDISGASQYF
TRBV21-1,TRBJ1-5,CASSKVPLPGGRHF
TRBV3-1,TRBJ2-1,CASRQGEANNEQFF
TRBV6-5,TRBJ2-7,CASSYGSIVGSPETYF
TRBV9,TRBJ2-7,CASSPPHGVEQYF